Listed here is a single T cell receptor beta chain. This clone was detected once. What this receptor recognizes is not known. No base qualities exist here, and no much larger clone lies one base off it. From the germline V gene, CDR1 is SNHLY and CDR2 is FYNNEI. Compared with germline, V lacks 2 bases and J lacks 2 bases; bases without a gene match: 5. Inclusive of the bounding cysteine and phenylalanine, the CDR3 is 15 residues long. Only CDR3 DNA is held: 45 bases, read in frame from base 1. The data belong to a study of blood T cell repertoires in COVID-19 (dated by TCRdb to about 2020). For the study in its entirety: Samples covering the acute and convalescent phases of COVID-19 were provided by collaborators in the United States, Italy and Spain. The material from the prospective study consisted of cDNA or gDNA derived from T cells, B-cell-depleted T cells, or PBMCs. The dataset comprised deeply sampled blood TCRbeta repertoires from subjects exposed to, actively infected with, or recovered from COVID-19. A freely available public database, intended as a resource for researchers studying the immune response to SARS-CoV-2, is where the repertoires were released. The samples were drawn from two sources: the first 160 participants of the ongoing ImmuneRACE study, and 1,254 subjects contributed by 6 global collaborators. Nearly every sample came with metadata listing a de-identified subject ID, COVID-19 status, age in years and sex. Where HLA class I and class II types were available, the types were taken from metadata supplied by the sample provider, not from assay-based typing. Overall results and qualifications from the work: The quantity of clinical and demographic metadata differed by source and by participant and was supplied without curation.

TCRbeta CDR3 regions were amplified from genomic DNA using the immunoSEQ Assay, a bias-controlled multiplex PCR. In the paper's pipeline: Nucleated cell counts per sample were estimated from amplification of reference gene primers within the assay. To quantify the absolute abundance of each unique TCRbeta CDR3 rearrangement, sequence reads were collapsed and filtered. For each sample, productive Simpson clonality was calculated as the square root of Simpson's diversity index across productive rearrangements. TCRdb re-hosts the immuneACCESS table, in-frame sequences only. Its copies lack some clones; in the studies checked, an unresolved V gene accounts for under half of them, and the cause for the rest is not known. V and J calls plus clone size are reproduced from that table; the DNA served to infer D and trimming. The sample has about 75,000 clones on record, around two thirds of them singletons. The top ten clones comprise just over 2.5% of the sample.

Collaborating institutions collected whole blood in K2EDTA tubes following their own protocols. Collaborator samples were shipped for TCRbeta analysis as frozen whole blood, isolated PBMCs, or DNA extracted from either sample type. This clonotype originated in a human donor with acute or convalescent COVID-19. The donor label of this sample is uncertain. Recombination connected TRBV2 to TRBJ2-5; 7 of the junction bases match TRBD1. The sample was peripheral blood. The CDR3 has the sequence CASSELGTAQETQYF. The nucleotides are TGTGCCAGCAGTGAATTAGGGACAGCGCAAGAGACCCAGTACTTC.